The 19 T cell receptor beta chains given below trace back to one sample, sequenced in a study of CD8 T cells in Susac syndrome. The RNA, 0.5 to 1 ug, was put through reverse transcription using random hexamers. TCRdb re-called the immunoSEQ multiplex PCR reads through MiXCR, storing one row per CDR3 protein. The repertoire has roughly 150,000 distinct CDR3 sequences, approximately 96% of them found once; the top ten carry 0.16%. The sequenced material came from CD4+ T cells from PBMCs. The receptors originated from a human donor with Susac syndrome.

The V and J genes are TRBV19 and TRBJ2-3, with 7 bases matching TRBD1. J gave up 0 bases and V 3 bases, and 3 bases lay outside the gene matches. There are 15 residues in the CDR3. CDR1 LNHDA and CDR2 SQIVND come from the germline V gene (reference sequence). The DNA of the CDR3 is TGTGCCAGTAGTATCTACAGGGGTAGCACAGATACGCAGTATTTT. Translation: CASSIYRGSTDTQYF.

The chain recombines TRBV20-1 with TRBJ1-4; no reliable D call. The V gene's germline CDR1 is DFQATT and CDR2 SNEGSKA (reference sequence). The CDR3 consists of 15 residues. Trimming left V 3 bases short and J 4 bases short, with 15 bases between. In nucleotides, the CDR3 is TGCAGTGCTAGGGAAGGGCGGGCCATTAATGAAAAACTGTTTTTT. This encodes CSAREGRAINEKLFF.

The rearrangement joins TRBV7-3 to TRBJ2-5, with D possibly matching TRBD1 (6 bases). Per the germline V gene, CDR1 is SGHTA and CDR2 is FQGTGA. The CDR3 sequence is 13 residues long. Trimming cost V 4 bases and J 2 bases, with 8 bases left between them. CDR3 amino acids: CASSSDRQETQYF. The CDR3 coding sequence is TGTGCCAGCAGCTCGGACAGACAAGAGACCCAGTACTTC.

This rearrangement joins TRBV5-1 to TRBJ2-2, with D uncertain. The CDR3 has 16 residues. V was cut by 3 bases and J by 1 base, with 13 bases left in between. The germline V gene has CDR1 SGHRS and CDR2 YFSETQ. Here the CDR3 reads CASSSQRSQNTGELFF. The CDR3 nucleotides are TGCGCCAGCAGCTCGCAGCGTTCCCAGAACACCGGGGAGCTGTTTTTT. The whole variable domain, remainder taken from reference TRBV5-1 and TRBJ2-2, is KAGVTQTPRYLIKTRGQQVTLSCSPISGHRSVSWYQQTPGQGLQFLFEYFSETQRNKGNFPGRFSGRQFSNSRSEMNVSTLELGDSALYLCASSSQRSQNTGELFFGEGSRLTVL.

This rearrangement joins TRBV15 to TRBJ2-5; 7 nucleotides match TRBD1. J gave up 4 bases and V 0 bases, and 8 bases lay outside the gene matches. Germline V lookup: CDR1 LNHNV, CDR2 YYDKDF (reference sequence). The CDR3 totals 16 residues. CDR3 in amino acids: CATSRDKGQWGETQYF. The CDR3, as DNA: TGTGCCACCAGCAGAGATAAGGGACAGTGGGGAGAGACCCAGTACTTC. The full variable domain, in which reference TRBV15 and TRBJ2-5 provide the parts outside the CDR3, is DAMVIQNPRYQVTQFGKPVTLSCSQTLNHNVMYWYQQKSSQAPKLLFHYYDKDFNNEADTPDNFQSRRPNTSFCFLDIRSPGLGDTAMYLCATSRDKGQWGETQYFGPGTRLLVL.

This chain joins TRBV3-1 and TRBJ1-2, with D possibly being TRBD1 (6 bases). Germline-derived CDR1 and CDR2 are LGHDT and YNNKEL (reference sequence). The CDR3 extends over 14 amino acids. The ends were cut back, 0 bases at V and 6 bases at J, with 11 bases in the middle. The CDR3 region is CASSQDSTGNGYTF. DNA for the CDR3: TGTGCCAGCAGCCAAGATTCAACAGGGAATGGCTACACCTTC.

The rearrangement uses TRBV4-3 and TRBJ2-5; 8 bases are shared with TRBD1. The CDR3 covers 15 residues. The V segment lost 3 bases and the J segment 5 bases; nucleotides outside the gene matches: 8. The germline V gene encodes CDR1 LGHNA and CDR2 YSLEER. The CDR3 sequence: CASSHLPGQVETQYF. CDR3 DNA: TGCGCCAGCAGCCATTTACCGGGACAGGTGGAGACCCAGTACTTC.

This rearrangement joins TRBV24-1 to TRBJ2-2; 10 nucleotides align to TRBD1. V lost 4 bases to trimming and J lost 4 bases; unmatched junction nucleotides: 8. The CDR3 runs to 17 residues. Germline V CDR1 and CDR2: KGHDR, SFDVKD. In DNA form, the CDR3 reads TGTGCCACCAGTGACCCTCGGACAGGGGGAACCACCGGGGAGCTGTTTTTT. Protein: CATSDPRTGGTTGELFF.

This chain links TRBV4-2 with TRBJ1-1; D possibly corresponds to TRBD1 (5 bases). Trimming pared 4 bases from V and 3 bases from J, leaving 15 bases between. From germline, CDR1 is LGHNA and CDR2 YNFKEQ. The CDR3 has 15 residues. CDR3 loop: CASSPRDGGDTEAFF. Written as DNA, the CDR3 is TGTGCCAGCAGCCCTCGCGACGGGGGTGACACTGAAGCTTTCTTT.

The chain is built from TRBV24-1 and TRBJ2-1; TRBD1 is a possible D gene (5 bases). V was trimmed by 4 bases and J by 4 bases, leaving 7 bases between them. The CDR3 sequence is 13 residues long. Germline V gives CDR1 KGHDR, CDR2 SFDVKD. The CDR3 DNA is TGTGCCACCAGTGACCCAGGGTACAATGAGCAGTTCTTC. It is translated as CATSDPGYNEQFF.

The CDR3 DNA sequence: TGTGCCAGCAGTTTATCCCCGGGACTGAGCAATCAGCCCCAGCATTTT. Its translation is CASSLSPGLSNQPQHF. The V gene is TRBV12-3 or TRBV12-4, the J gene TRBJ1-5; a weak D match, TRBD1 (5 bases). V dropped 2 bases and J dropped 1 base, with 12 bases sitting between them. The CDR3 runs 16 residues.

The genes are TRBV5-6 and TRBJ1-2; D might be TRBD1 (6 bases). The CDR3 has 13 residues. Trimming cost V 5 bases and J 5 bases, with 13 bases left between them. The germline V gene encodes CDR1 SGHDT and CDR2 YYEEEE. DNA for the CDR3: TGTGCCAGCAGTTATAATACAGGGTATGGCTACACCTTC. It translates to CASSYNTGYGYTF. Full variable domain (remainder filled in from reference TRBV5-6 and TRBJ1-2): DAGVTQSPTHLIKTRGQQVTLRCSPKSGHDTVSWYQQALGQGPQFIFQYYEEEERQRGNFPDRFSGHQFPNYSSELNVNALLLGDSALYLCASSYNTGYGYTFGSGTRLTVV.

The gene calls are TRBV20-1 and TRBJ2-7, with a weak D call TRBD2 (6 bases). The CDR3 totals 13 residues. From germline, CDR1 is DFQATT and CDR2 SNEGSKA (reference sequence). V was pared by 3 bases and J by 2 bases, with 11 bases between. The CDR3, as DNA: TGCAGTGCTAGTAGGGGCGGGGCCTACGAGCAGTACTTC. This encodes CSASRGGAYEQYF.

V and J are TRBV2 and TRBJ2-5; D unresolved. This CDR3 has 12 amino acids. V lost 3 bases and J lost 5, with 7 bases in between. Germline CDR1 SNHLY, CDR2 FYNNEI. CDR3 residues: CASSESRETQYF. DNA of the CDR3: TGTGCCAGCAGTGAGAGCAGGGAGACCCAGTACTTC.

This rearrangement joins TRBV27 to TRBJ2-5; 15 bases match TRBD2. Per the germline V gene, CDR1 is MNHEY and CDR2 is SMNVEV (reference sequence). V was clipped by 5 bases and J by 6 bases; unmatched bases: 10. This CDR3 spans 17 amino acids. CDR3 residues: CASSKWTSGGAGKTQYF. The CDR3, as DNA: TGTGCCAGCAGTAAATGGACTAGCGGGGGGGCGGGGAAGACCCAGTACTTC.

The V call is TRBV7-9, the J call TRBJ2-1; D remains ambiguous. Germline V CDR1 and CDR2: SEHNR, FQNEAQ (reference sequence). CDR3 length: 13 amino acids. V was pared by 5 bases and J by 8 bases, with 13 bases between. This chain's CDR3 is CASSRESKHEQFF. In nucleotides, the CDR3 is TGTGCCAGCAGCAGGGAAAGTAAACATGAGCAGTTCTTC.

CDR3 sequence (DNA): TGTGCCACCAGCATGCGACAGAACACCGGGGAGCTGTTTTTT. The encoded protein is CATSMRQNTGELFF. The J gene is TRBJ2-2, the V gene TRBV15; D not certain. Germline V gene sequence: CDR1 LNHNV, CDR2 YYDKDF (reference sequence). Trimming left V 4 bases short and J 1 base short, with 7 bases between. This CDR3 region has 14 residues.

V and J are TRBV4-1 and TRBJ1-5; D is uncertain. This CDR3 has 13 residues. V was cut by 0 bases and J by 9 bases, with 9 bases left in between. CDR1 MGHRA and CDR2 YSYEKL come from the germline V gene. DNA of the CDR3: TGCGCCAGCAGCCAAGATAGGGCTCCGCCCCAGCATTTT. This codes for CASSQDRAPPQHF.

This rearrangement joins TRBV25-1 to TRBJ2-5; no reliable D call. There are 16 residues in the CDR3. V gave up 0 bases and J gave up 4 bases, with 15 bases separating them. The germline gives CDR1 MGHDK, CDR2 SYGVNS. The CDR3: CASSEYPGFPRETQYF. The CDR3 nucleotides are TGTGCCAGCAGTGAATATCCTGGTTTCCCCAGAGAGACCCAGTACTTC.